What follows are 14 T cell receptor beta chains derived from one specimen sequenced in a study of cytomegalovirus exposure and HLA in healthy donors. The PCR contained 60 Vbeta and 13 Jbeta primers. Repertoires were generated with immunoSEQ multiplex PCR, while TCRdb's copy carries only in-frame clones and drops some. The sample holds some 140,000 clones, 75% to 85% seen once. The sequenced material came from PBMCs. These TCRs come from a male donor in good health and CMV-seronegative.

This clone is a singleton in its sample. The J gene is TRBJ1-5, the V gene TRBV18; weak D call: TRBD1 (6 bases). The V gene's germline CDR1 is KGHSH and CDR2 LQKENI. With 3 bases removed from V and 5 bases from J, the gap between germline ends came to 8 bases. The CDR3 runs to 13 residues. The CDR3 DNA reads TGTGCCAGCTCACCCTCAGGGGATCAGCCCCAGCATTTT. Its translation is CASSPSGDQPQHF.

This chain links TRBV7-9 with TRBJ2-1; 10 bases match TRBD2. The germline CDR1 and CDR2 sequences are SEHNR and FQNEAQ (reference sequence). The CDR3 totals 15 residues. Losses at the gene ends were 6 bases for V and 9 bases for J; bases not matched to a gene: 11. For the CDR3, the DNA is TGTGCCAGCAGTTATCCAGCGGGGGGGCAAGGTGAGCAGTTCTTC. This gives the protein CASSYPAGGQGEQFF.

The chain is built from TRBV20-1 and TRBJ2-3; D possibly corresponds to TRBD2 (6 bases). V was trimmed by 5 bases and J by 10 bases, leaving 13 bases between them. Germline lookup yields CDR1 DFQATT and CDR2 SNEGSKA (reference sequence). The CDR3 has 11 residues. The CDR3 DNA reads TGCAGTGCTTGGGACTCCCGGGCGCAGTATTTT. Translating it yields CSAWDSRAQYF.

The chain is built from TRBV4-2 and TRBJ2-5, with TRBD1 as a possible D gene (5 bases). V was cut by 0 bases and J by 3 bases, with 11 bases left in between. CDR1 and CDR2 (germline): LGHNA, YNFKEQ. CDR3 length equals 15 residues. The CDR3 coding sequence is TGTGCCAGCAGCCAAGATTTTGACAGAAAAGAGACCCAGTACTTC. This codes for CASSQDFDRKETQYF.

The count of this clone is one. The chain employs TRBV5-6 and TRBJ2-7; 7 bases align to TRBD2. The trim removed 3 bases at V and 2 bases at J, leaving 5 bases unmatched. Germline CDR1 SGHDT, CDR2 YYEEEE. The CDR3 has 14 amino acids. CDR3: CASSSGGRAYEQYF. The CDR3 DNA sequence: TGTGCCAGCAGCTCCGGGGGGAGGGCCTACGAGCAGTACTTC. Combining the CDR3 with reference TRBV5-6 and TRBJ2-7 gives the whole variable domain DAGVTQSPTHLIKTRGQQVTLRCSPKSGHDTVSWYQQALGQGPQFIFQYYEEEERQRGNFPDRFSGHQFPNYSSELNVNALLLGDSALYLCASSSGGRAYEQYFGPGTRLTVT.

The chain is built from TRBV11-3 and TRBJ2-7, with D possibly being TRBD2 (6 bases). Trimming took off 0 bases at V and 4 bases at J, with 13 bases between the two ends. The CDR3 sequence is 15 residues long. Germline V CDR1 and CDR2: SGHNT, YENEEA. The chain's CDR3 is CASSLEVGSFYEQYF. As DNA, the CDR3 is TGTGCCAGCAGCTTAGAGGTCGGGAGTTTTTACGAGCAGTACTTC.

In its sample, this clone was seen once. This chain uses TRBV7-2 with TRBJ2-3; 9 bases fit TRBD1. The CDR3 runs to 15 residues. V shed 6 bases, J shed 0 bases, and the junction held 4 bases outside the gene matches. Germline V CDR1 and CDR2: SGHTA, FQGNSA. The CDR3 region is CASRGTGFSTDTQYF. The DNA of the CDR3 is TGTGCCAGCAGGGGGACAGGGTTTAGCACAGATACGCAGTATTTT.

V is TRBV2 and J is TRBJ1-4; perhaps TRBD1 as D (6 bases). Trimming took off 5 bases at V and 8 bases at J, with 15 bases between the two ends. In germline, CDR1 is SNHLY, CDR2 FYNNEI. This CDR3 contains 14 residues. This chain's CDR3 is CASSPGTSEEKLFF. The CDR3 bases are TGTGCCAGCAGTCCTGGGACATCCGAGGAAAAACTGTTTTTT.

V and J are TRBV5-1 and TRBJ2-3; 13 bases are a match to TRBD2. Losses at the gene ends were 4 bases for V and 5 bases for J; bases not matched to a gene: 7. Looked up from germline, CDR1 is SGHRS and CDR2 is YFSETQ. The CDR3 is made up of 16 amino acids. CDR3 sequence: CASSTSGGAGQDTQYF. For the CDR3, the DNA is TGCGCCAGCAGCACTAGCGGGGGGGCCGGACAAGATACGCAGTATTTT. Full variable domain (remainder filled in from reference TRBV5-1 and TRBJ2-3): KAGVTQTPRYLIKTRGQQVTLSCSPISGHRSVSWYQQTPGQGLQFLFEYFSETQRNKGNFPGRFSGRQFSNSRSEMNVSTLELGDSALYLCASSTSGGAGQDTQYFGPGTRLTVL.

In nucleotides, the CDR3 is TGTGCCAGCAGCCCCGGACTAGCTGGAGATACGCAGTATTTT. The encoded protein is CASSPGLAGDTQYF. V is TRBV7-9 and J is TRBJ2-3, with 8 bases lining up with TRBD2. The CDR3 has 14 residues. J lost 5 bases, V lost 5 bases, and 6 bases had no gene match. Germline V CDR1 and CDR2: SEHNR, FQNEAQ (reference sequence).

This clone has only one observation. An end of the junction differs from the germline gene, which may be a read error. The chain links TRBV7-9 to TRBJ2-7; D gene ambiguous. The CDR3 is 12 residues long. Germline V gene sequence: CDR1 SEHNR, CDR2 FQNEAQ (reference sequence). The CDR3 DNA sequence: TGTTCCAGCAGCTTAGGGCAGGACGAGCAGTACTTC. Translating gives CSSSLGQDEQYF.

This rearrangement joins TRBV7-3 to TRBJ1-1; 10 bases align to TRBD1. V was clipped by 4 bases and J by 9 bases; unmatched bases: 5. The CDR3 runs 13 residues. Germline CDR1 reads SGHTA; CDR2 reads FQGTGA. The DNA of the CDR3 is TGTGCCAGCAGCTCCGGACAGGGGGGGCAAGCTTTCTTT. It specifies CASSSGQGGQAFF.

The chain has TRBV10-2 and TRBJ2-5, with 8 nucleotides matching TRBD2. The trim removed 7 bases at V and 4 bases at J, leaving 8 bases unmatched. The CDR3 is 14 residues long. Germline assignment: CDR1 WSHSY and CDR2 SAAADI. The CDR3, as DNA: TGCGCCAGCAAAGGGTCGGGGGGGGGAGAGACCCAGTACTTC. Protein product: CASKGSGGGETQYF.

In nucleotides, the CDR3 is TGTGCCAGCAGTCAAGGGGGAGGGAACCAAGAGACCCAGTACTTC. It translates to CASSQGGGNQETQYF. This chain uses TRBV27 with TRBJ2-5, with a tentative D call TRBD2 (7 bases). CDR3 length: 15 residues. The germline V gene has CDR1 MNHEY and CDR2 SMNVEV (reference sequence). The ends were cut back, 5 bases at V and 0 bases at J, with 13 bases in the middle.